This T cell receptor beta chain was identified during a study of blood T cell repertoires in COVID-19. The wider study: Nucleic acid was either cDNA or gDNA, and it came from T cells, B-cell-depleted T cells, or PBMCs.

The authors' processing: Researchers report that nucleated cell counts were estimated from reference gene primer amplification. The method was immunoSEQ multiplex PCR; TCRdb's version includes in-frame clones alone and lacks a portion of them. Clonal size and the V and J genes are those of that table, whereas D and trimming came from the DNA. The data show over 45,000 clones, around 83% seen once. The V and J ends lost 5 bases and 7 bases, in that order; junction bases with no gene match: 7. The germline gives CDR1 SNHLY, CDR2 FYNNEI. This CDR3 has 14 residues. The chain is built from TRBV2 and TRBJ1-3, with TRBD1 identical over 8 bases. The source material was peripheral blood. The clonotype originates from a woman aged 55-70 years with acute or convalescent COVID-19. CDR3 sequence: CASSSRTGRNTIYF. In DNA, the CDR3 is TGTGCCAGCAGTTCCCGGACAGGGCGGAACACCATATATTTT.